Listed below are T cell receptor beta chains from one sample, sequenced in a study of blood T cell repertoires in COVID-19. Method: immunoSEQ multiplex PCR; TCRdb's copy keeps in-frame clones and lacks some. The sample records about 260,000 clones, about nine tenths being singletons. Material for sequencing was peripheral blood. These receptors all come from a person between 18 and 30 years old with COVID-19, enrolled during active disease. Both conserved end residues are part of each CDR3. A D gene is named only where the DNA matches it firmly. Clone size is shown for a subset of rows, as once, few, many or a class of expanded clone.

CDR3 DNA: TGTGCCACCAGTGAACCGTCAGGGGGCCAGGGCAAAAACATTCAGTACTTC
CDR3 protein: CATSEPSGGQGKNIQYF
V gene: TRBV24-1
clone size: NA
J gene: TRBJ2-4
D gene: TRBD1

CDR3 DNA: TGTGCCAGCAGTGAATTGGGGACAGGTAGCAACGAGCAGTACTTC
CDR3 protein: CASSELGTGSNEQYF
V gene: TRBV25-1
clone size: once
J gene: TRBJ2-7
D gene: TRBD1

CDR3 DNA: TGCAGTTCCTCCCGGGGGACAGGGAACAATGAGCAGTTCTTC
CDR3 protein: CSSSRGTGNNEQFF
V gene: TRBV29-1
clone size: NA
J gene: TRBJ2-1
D gene: TRBD1

CDR3 DNA: TGTGCCAGCAGCTCCCTGCGGGTTTTCACTGGCTACACCTTC
CDR3 protein: CASSSLRVFTGYTF
V gene: TRBV7-9
clone size: NA
J gene: TRBJ1-2
D gene: NA

CDR3 DNA: TGTGCCAGCAGCGTAGCTAGCGGCTACAATGAGCAGTTCTTC
CDR3 protein: CASSVASGYNEQFF
V gene: TRBV9
clone size: once
J gene: TRBJ2-1
D gene: TRBD2

CDR3 DNA: TGTGCCAGCAGCTCCCGGGACAGATCCCTGAACACTGAAGCTTTCTTT
CDR3 protein: CASSSRDRSLNTEAFF
V gene: TRBV7-9
clone size: NA
J gene: TRBJ1-1
D gene: TRBD1

CDR3 DNA: TGTGCCAGCAGCGCAGCGTGGGGCAGCACAGATACGCAGTATTTT
CDR3 protein: CASSAAWGSTDTQYF
V gene: TRBV7-9
clone size: once
J gene: TRBJ2-3
D gene: NA

CDR3 DNA: TGTGCCAGCTCAACTAGCGGAAGCGCCCTCTACGAGCAGTACTTC
CDR3 protein: CASSTSGSALYEQYF
V gene: TRBV28
clone size: NA
J gene: TRBJ2-7
D gene: TRBD2

CDR3 DNA: TGTGCCAGCAGCACAAGTTTCACAGGCTACACCTTC
CDR3 protein: CASSTSFTGYTF
V gene: TRBV3-1/TRBV3-2
clone size: NA
J gene: TRBJ1-2
D gene: NA

CDR3 DNA: TGTGCCAGCAGCCCGTTGACTAATCGCTACGAGCAGTACTTC
CDR3 protein: CASSPLTNRYEQYF
V gene: TRBV13
clone size: few
J gene: TRBJ2-7
D gene: NA

CDR3 DNA: TGTGCCAGCAGCTTAGCGCCTAGCCTTAGCACAGATACGCAGTATTTT
CDR3 protein: CASSLAPSLSTDTQYF
V gene: TRBV7-2
clone size: NA
J gene: TRBJ2-3
D gene: NA

CDR3 DNA: TGTGCCACCCGTGAACCGGGGACCGGGGAGCTGTTTTTT
CDR3 protein: CATREPGTGELFF
V gene: TRBV24-1
clone size: NA
J gene: TRBJ2-2
D gene: NA

CDR3 DNA: TGTGCCAGCAGTGAATTAGGGGCAACCGGGGAGCTGTTTTTT
CDR3 protein: CASSELGATGELFF
V gene: TRBV25-1
clone size: NA
J gene: TRBJ2-2
D gene: NA

CDR3 DNA: TGTGCCAGCAGCCTCAGGGGACCTAGCACAGATACGCAGTATTTT
CDR3 protein: CASSLRGPSTDTQYF
V gene: TRBV5-8
clone size: NA
J gene: TRBJ2-3
D gene: NA

CDR3 DNA: TGTGCCAGCAGTAAGACAGGGGGCAGTGCCTACACCTTC
CDR3 protein: CASSKTGGSAYTF
V gene: TRBV2
clone size: NA
J gene: TRBJ1-2
D gene: TRBD1

CDR3 DNA: TGTGCCAGCAGTTCCGGGACAGGCCCTTACGAGCAGTACTTC
CDR3 protein: CASSSGTGPYEQYF
V gene: TRBV9
clone size: NA
J gene: TRBJ2-7
D gene: TRBD1

CDR3 DNA: TGTGCCAGCAGCTTAGTTGAGATGCCTGGGCCTAATGAAAAACTGTTTTTT
CDR3 protein: CASSLVEMPGPNEKLFF
V gene: TRBV7-9
clone size: NA
J gene: TRBJ1-4
D gene: NA

CDR3 DNA: TGTGCCAGCTCACCTAGGGGACAGCAAGAGACCCAGTACTTC
CDR3 protein: CASSPRGQQETQYF
V gene: TRBV18
clone size: NA
J gene: TRBJ2-5
D gene: TRBD1

CDR3 DNA: TGTGCCAGCAGCAGGGGGCAGGGGGTCCACGAGCAGTACTTC
CDR3 protein: CASSRGQGVHEQYF
V gene: TRBV6-6
clone size: NA
J gene: TRBJ2-7
D gene: TRBD1

CDR3 DNA: TGTGCCAGCAGCAGGAGTTCGGCGGGGGCCAACGTCCTGACTTTC
CDR3 protein: CASSRSSAGANVLTF
V gene: TRBV7-2
clone size: NA
J gene: TRBJ2-6
D gene: NA

CDR3 DNA: TGTGCCAGCAGCAACGAACAGGGGGGTAACACTGAAGCTTTCTTT
CDR3 protein: CASSNEQGGNTEAFF
V gene: TRBV5-4
clone size: NA
J gene: TRBJ1-1
D gene: TRBD1

CDR3 DNA: TGTGCCAGCCGCGTAGACTATGGCTACACCTTC
CDR3 protein: CASRVDYGYTF
V gene: TRBV6-6
clone size: NA
J gene: TRBJ1-2
D gene: NA

CDR3 DNA: TGTGCCAGCAGCGAAATTTTGGAGGGTCTGGCTAACTATGGCTACACCTTC
CDR3 protein: CASSEILEGLANYGYTF
V gene: TRBV5-8
clone size: NA
J gene: TRBJ1-2
D gene: NA

CDR3 DNA: TGTGCCAGCAGCAGCCCCCGGGCTAACTATGGCTACACCTTC
CDR3 protein: CASSSPRANYGYTF
V gene: TRBV11-2
clone size: once
J gene: TRBJ1-2
D gene: NA

CDR3 DNA: TGTGCCAGCAGCTTAGTGGCGAAGGACTACCAGGGAGCTTCCTACAATGAGCAGTTCTTC
CDR3 protein: CASSLVAKDYQGASYNEQFF
V gene: TRBV7-8
clone size: NA
J gene: TRBJ2-1
D gene: NA

CDR3 DNA: TGTGCCTGGAGTCCCGGGACAGGGTTCTATGGCTACACCTTC
CDR3 protein: CAWSPGTGFYGYTF
V gene: TRBV30
clone size: NA
J gene: TRBJ1-2
D gene: TRBD1

CDR3 DNA: TGTGCCAGCAGTTTACCGGGACTAGTTAATGAGCAGTTCTTC
CDR3 protein: CASSLPGLVNEQFF
V gene: TRBV28
clone size: NA
J gene: TRBJ2-1
D gene: TRBD2

CDR3 DNA: TGTGCCAGCAGGGGACAGGGTAGGGACGAGCAGTACTTC
CDR3 protein: CASRGQGRDEQYF
V gene: TRBV6-5
clone size: NA
J gene: TRBJ2-7
D gene: TRBD1

CDR3 DNA: TGTGCCAGCAGTTTTACGGGGGCTGAAGCTTTCTTT
CDR3 protein: CASSFTGAEAFF
V gene: TRBV28
clone size: NA
J gene: TRBJ1-1
D gene: NA

CDR3 DNA: TGTGCCAGCAGCTTTTTATGGGGCGCCGTGACTGAAGCTTTCTTT
CDR3 protein: CASSFLWGAVTEAFF
V gene: TRBV7-9
clone size: NA
J gene: TRBJ1-1
D gene: NA

CDR3 DNA: TGTGCCAGCAGCTGGGGACAGGGAAAAGATACGCAGTATTTT
CDR3 protein: CASSWGQGKDTQYF
V gene: TRBV5-6
clone size: NA
J gene: TRBJ2-3
D gene: TRBD1

CDR3 DNA: TGTGCCAGCAGCCGGACAGGGTACGAGCAGTACTTC
CDR3 protein: CASSRTGYEQYF
V gene: TRBV7-9
clone size: NA
J gene: TRBJ2-7
D gene: TRBD1

CDR3 DNA: TGTGCCACCAGCAGAGATAACCGGAGACAGGGCGTACCTAATGAAAAACTGTTTTTT
CDR3 protein: CATSRDNRRQGVPNEKLFF
V gene: TRBV15
clone size: NA
J gene: TRBJ1-4
D gene: TRBD1

CDR3 DNA: TGTGCCTGGAGTGCTATAACAGGGAAATATGGCTACACCTTC
CDR3 protein: CAWSAITGKYGYTF
V gene: TRBV30
clone size: NA
J gene: TRBJ1-2
D gene: NA

CDR3 DNA: TGTGCCAGCACTAACTACTACGAGCAGTACTTC
CDR3 protein: CASTNYYEQYF
V gene: TRBV6-6
clone size: NA
J gene: TRBJ2-7
D gene: NA

CDR3 DNA: TGTGCCAGCAGCATAGCGGGAGACTACGAGCAGTACTTC
CDR3 protein: CASSIAGDYEQYF
V gene: TRBV7-8
clone size: NA
J gene: TRBJ2-7
D gene: TRBD2

CDR3 DNA: TGTGCCAGCAGTTCCGCATCCTGGAGCTCCTACGAGCAGTACTTC
CDR3 protein: CASSSASWSSYEQYF
V gene: TRBV6-5
clone size: NA
J gene: TRBJ2-7
D gene: NA

CDR3 DNA: TGTGCCAGCAGGTCCGGAGATACGCAGTATTTT
CDR3 protein: CASRSGDTQYF
V gene: TRBV3-1/TRBV3-2
clone size: NA
J gene: TRBJ2-3
D gene: NA

CDR3 DNA: TGTGCCATCAGTGAACAAAGGCGGCAGAACTATGGCTACACCTTC
CDR3 protein: CAISEQRRQNYGYTF
V gene: TRBV10-3
clone size: NA
J gene: TRBJ1-2
D gene: NA